This section outlines one T cell receptor beta chain sequence together with its context. These data belong to a study of T cell responses to AZD1222 COVID-19 vaccine. Looked up from germline, CDR1 is SEHNR and CDR2 is FQNEAQ (reference sequence). CDR3 size: 13 residues. Trimming took 5 bases from V and 15 from J, leaving 17 bases between them. Method: immunoSEQ multiplex PCR; TCRdb's copy keeps in-frame clones and lacks some. The sample has roughly 160,000 clones, around 88% seen once. Sample: peripheral blood, taken 28 days after the second AZD1222 dose. This sequence originates from an adult who received the AZD1222 COVID-19 vaccine. This chain joins TRBV7-9 and TRBJ1-6; no firm D call. The CDR3 protein is CASSPRGGPVLHF. CDR3 nucleotides: TGTGCCAGCAGCCCACGGGGAGGCCCGGTCCTCCACTTT.